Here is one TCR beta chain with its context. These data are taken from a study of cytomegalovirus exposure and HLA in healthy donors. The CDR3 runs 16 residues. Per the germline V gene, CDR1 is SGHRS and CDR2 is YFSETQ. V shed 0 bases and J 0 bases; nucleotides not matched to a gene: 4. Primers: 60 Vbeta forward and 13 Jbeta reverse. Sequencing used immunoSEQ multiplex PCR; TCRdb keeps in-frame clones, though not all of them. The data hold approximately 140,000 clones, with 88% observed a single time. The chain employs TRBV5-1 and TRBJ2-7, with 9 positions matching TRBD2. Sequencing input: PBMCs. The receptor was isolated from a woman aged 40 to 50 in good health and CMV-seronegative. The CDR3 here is CASSLAGGRASYEQYF. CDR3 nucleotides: TGCGCCAGCAGCTTGGCAGGCGGGAGGGCCTCCTACGAGCAGTACTTC.